The T cell receptor (beta chain) under discussion was sequenced for a study of OX40 agonist ivuxolimab in advanced cancers. Study conclusions and caveats: Specificity for antigen went undetermined in the expanded peripheral T cells. Some patients who did not respond also had low normalized T-cell clonal expansion. In general, CD8+ T cells held more expanded clones than CD4+ did, on average.

Comments on this clone: Its antigen is unidentified.

At baseline, cycle 4 day 1, and cycle 7 day 1, blood was sampled. Profiling relied on immunoSEQ multiplex PCR, and the TCRdb table lists in-frame clones only, not all of them. The data contain tens of thousands of clones, 86% of them singletons. The germline V gene encodes CDR1 SGDLS and CDR2 YYNGEE. There are 16 residues in the CDR3. Trimming cost V 3 bases and J 0 bases, with 13 bases left between them. This specimen consisted of CD4+ or CD8+ T cells sorted from blood, obtained in a trial of the OX40 agonist ivuxolimab. The V and J genes are TRBV9 and TRBJ1-3; D remains ambiguous. This sequence was found in an adult with an advanced solid tumor such as melanoma, head and neck, liver or kidney cancer. CDR3 sequence: CASSAAVTASGNTIYF. In DNA, the CDR3 is TGTGCCAGCAGCGCAGCTGTCACGGCCTCTGGAAACACCATATATTTT.